These T cell receptor beta chains were read from a single sample in a study of cytomegalovirus exposure and HLA in healthy donors. This table comes from immunoSEQ multiplex PCR, and its TCRdb copy is limited to in-frame clones, with some not included. The repertoire holds 60,000 to 80,000 clones, with about 93% as singletons. The sample was PBMCs. All receptors come from a woman between 18 and 30 years old in good health and CMV-seropositive. The CDR3 runs from the conserved cysteine through the conserved F or W. Each record gives: V gene, clone size, D gene, J gene, CDR3 protein, CDR3 DNA. A D gene is named only where the DNA matches it firmly. Size is stated for part of the rows, as once, few or many counts, or as a class when the clone is expanded.

>TRBV7-9|-|-|TRBJ2-2
CASSLEQGRTGELFF
TGTGCCAGCAGCTTAGAACAGGGTAGGACCGGGGAGCTGTTTTTT
>TRBV5-1|-|-|TRBJ1-1
CASSSQGNTEAFF
TGCGCCAGCAGCTCACAGGGGAACACTGAAGCTTTCTTT
>TRBV5-6|once|TRBD2|TRBJ2-2
CASSLVRLAGGTGELFF
TGTGCCAGCAGCTTGGTGCGGCTAGCGGGCGGCACCGGGGAGCTGTTTTTT
>TRBV14|-|-|TRBJ1-2
CASSHRDSGWGYTF
TGTGCCAGCTCCCACCGGGACTCTGGCTGGGGCTACACCTTC
>TRBV5-1|-|-|TRBJ2-3
CASSGEQQYF
TGCGCCAGCAGCGGGGAGCAGCAGTATTTT
>TRBV6-1|-|TRBD1|TRBJ2-7
CASLFAQGAYEQYF
TGTGCCAGCCTATTCGCACAGGGGGCTTACGAGCAGTACTTC
>TRBV7-8|-|TRBD2|TRBJ2-3
CASSVLAGVPSGTDTQYF
TGTGCCAGCAGCGTCCTAGCGGGGGTCCCAAGTGGGACAGATACGCAGTATTTT
>TRBV13|-|-|TRBJ1-2
CASSLGPQGMDYGYTF
TGTGCCAGCAGCTTAGGCCCCCAGGGGATGGACTATGGCTACACCTTC
>TRBV7-2|-|-|TRBJ1-5
CASSLRGNQPQHF
TGTGCCAGCAGCTTAAGGGGGAATCAGCCCCAGCATTTT
>TRBV11-2|-|-|TRBJ1-3
CASSLNTGDTIYF
TGTGCCAGCAGCTTAAATACGGGAGACACCATATATTTT
>TRBV5-1|-|TRBD1|TRBJ2-5
CASSSVGTAQETQYF
TGCGCCAGCAGCTCGGTAGGGACAGCACAAGAGACCCAGTACTTC
>TRBV6-6|-|-|TRBJ1-5
CASSSGNQPQHF
TGTGCCAGCAGTTCAGGGAATCAGCCCCAGCATTTT
>TRBV4-2|-|-|TRBJ2-7
CASSQEKDSNQKQYF
TGTGCCAGCAGCCAAGAAAAGGACAGCAACCAAAAGCAGTACTTC
>TRBV10-2|-|TRBD1|TRBJ1-2
CASSGARDRVGSGGYGYTF
TGCGCCAGCAGTGGGGCCCGGGACAGGGTTGGTTCAGGGGGCTATGGCTACACCTTC
>TRBV2|-|TRBD1|TRBJ2-7
CASSEWLDRDRTYEQYF
TGTGCCAGCAGTGAGTGGTTGGACCGGGACAGAACCTACGAGCAGTACTTC
>TRBV29-1|-|-|TRBJ2-1
CSVEKVGSSWNNEQFF
TGCAGCGTTGAAAAGGTGGGATCTAGCTGGAACAATGAGCAGTTCTTC
>TRBV5-1|once|TRBD1|TRBJ2-2
CASSQTGPGELFF
TGCGCCAGCAGCCAGACAGGGCCCGGGGAGCTGTTTTTT
>TRBV6-5|-|TRBD1|TRBJ1-5
CASRLTGDSNQPQHF
TGTGCCAGCAGACTGACAGGGGATAGCAATCAGCCCCAGCATTTT
>TRBV30|-|-|TRBJ2-1
CAWSAGSLYNEQFF
TGTGCCTGGAGTGCAGGGTCCCTCTACAATGAGCAGTTCTTC
>TRBV7-2|-|-|TRBJ1-3
CASSLVAQGRSGNTIYF
TGTGCCAGCAGCTTAGTTGCTCAGGGGCGCTCTGGAAACACCATATATTTT
>TRBV6-1|-|TRBD2|TRBJ2-3
CASSDPGLEADTQYF
TGTGCCAGCAGTGACCCGGGACTAGAAGCAGATACGCAGTATTTT
>TRBV10-1|-|-|TRBJ2-7
CASRRTEPLSYEQYF
TGCGCCAGCAGGAGAACAGAGCCTCTCTCCTACGAGCAGTACTTC
>TRBV4-2|-|-|TRBJ2-3
CASSQDPSGVTDTQYF
TGTGCCAGCAGCCAGGACCCCTCGGGGGTCACAGATACGCAGTATTTT
>TRBV7-9|-|TRBD1|TRBJ2-2
CASRLPGQGPGELFF
TGTGCCAGCAGATTACCGGGACAGGGCCCCGGGGAGCTGTTTTTT
>TRBV5-6|-|-|TRBJ2-6
CASSLGGTGANVLTF
TGTGCCAGCAGCTTGGGAGGGACAGGGGCCAACGTCCTGACTTTC
>TRBV5-4|-|TRBD1|TRBJ1-6
CASSLQSGTGNSPLHF
TGTGCCAGCAGCTTACAGTCCGGGACAGGGAATTCACCCCTCCACTTT
>TRBV28|-|TRBD1|TRBJ2-7
CASVQQGAPEQYF
TGTGCCAGCGTACAACAGGGGGCGCCCGAGCAGTACTTC
>TRBV7-9|-|TRBD2|TRBJ2-3
CASSFISGRTQSTDTQYF
TGTGCCAGCAGCTTTATCAGCGGGAGGACGCAGAGCACAGATACGCAGTATTTT
>TRBV4-1|-|-|TRBJ1-1
CASSPPRSTEAFF
TGCGCCAGCAGCCCCCCCCGTAGCACTGAAGCTTTCTTT
>TRBV27|-|TRBD1|TRBJ1-2
CASTYKGGTGVYGYTF
TGTGCCAGCACTTATAAGGGCGGAACAGGGGTCTATGGCTACACCTTC
>TRBV5-1|-|TRBD1|TRBJ1-5
CASSLGQGLNQPQHF
TGCGCCAGCAGCCTTGGACAGGGCCTAAATCAGCCCCAGCATTTT
>TRBV2|-|-|TRBJ2-1
CASMGRNYNEQFF
TGTGCCAGCATGGGGCGTAACTACAATGAGCAGTTCTTC
>TRBV5-6|-|-|TRBJ2-5
CASSLGDMGRETQYF
TGTGCCAGCAGCTTGGGTGACATGGGGCGTGAGACCCAGTACTTC
>TRBV5-8|-|-|TRBJ1-1
CASSPSPNTEAFF
TGTGCCAGCAGCCCCAGTCCGAACACTGAAGCTTTCTTT
>TRBV6-5|-|-|TRBJ1-1
CASIPGHPMNTEAFF
TGTGCCAGCATCCCGGGACACCCAATGAACACTGAAGCTTTCTTT
>TRBV30|-|-|TRBJ1-2
CAWSTSGVEGYTF
TGTGCCTGGAGTACTTCGGGGGTAGAGGGCTACACCTTC
>TRBV7-2|-|TRBD2|TRBJ2-5
CASSSLAGGPETQYF
TGTGCCAGCAGCTCCTTAGCGGGAGGGCCGGAGACCCAGTACTTC
>TRBV9|-|TRBD1|TRBJ2-5
CASSVVPGQQETQYF
TGTGCCAGCAGCGTAGTGCCGGGACAGCAAGAGACCCAGTACTTC
>TRBV5-1|-|-|TRBJ2-1
CAINPGTPNNSEQFF
TGCGCCATCAATCCCGGGACACCCAACAATAGTGAGCAGTTCTTC
>TRBV15|-|TRBD1|TRBJ1-6
CATSRALVQGTGSPLHF
TGTGCCACCAGCAGAGCCCTCGTACAGGGGACGGGGTCACCCCTCCACTTT
>TRBV29-1|-|TRBD2|TRBJ2-1
CSVGTSGRADRNEQFF
TGCAGCGTCGGGACTAGCGGGAGGGCCGACAGGAATGAGCAGTTCTTC
>TRBV4-1|-|-|TRBJ2-1
CASSQDVLRRGALAPYNEQFF
TGCGCCAGCAGCCAAGATGTCCTTCGTCGGGGGGCCTTAGCACCTTACAATGAGCAGTTCTTC
>TRBV6-1|-|-|TRBJ2-6
CASRHVSGANVLTF
TGTGCCAGCAGACACGTATCTGGGGCCAACGTCCTGACTTTC
>TRBV6-5|-|-|TRBJ2-3
CASSYAGSRDTQYF
TGTGCCAGCAGTTACGCAGGCAGTAGAGATACGCAGTATTTT
>TRBV28|once|TRBD1|TRBJ2-7
CASSVYPPRDRGHEQYF
TGTGCCAGCAGTGTCTACCCGCCCCGGGACAGGGGACACGAGCAGTACTTC
>TRBV6-6|-|TRBD2|TRBJ2-4
CASSNGLADKYF
TGTGCCAGCAGCAACGGACTAGCGGACAAGTACTTC